The 10 T cell receptor beta chains below were found in one sample sequenced in a study of T cell repertoires in cytomegalovirus infection. TCRdb called the reads again in MiXCR, with one record for every CDR3 protein. This table has about 740,000 distinct CDR3 sequences, 35% to 45% appearing once. The sample was PBMCs. These receptors all stem from a human donor in good health (CMV status not recorded). Some clones in this sample may be carry-over from other donors' samples.

This clonotype was counted once. The chain is built from TRBV15 and TRBJ1-6, with D unresolved. This CDR3 region has 16 residues. Trimming pared 0 bases from V and 10 bases from J, leaving 16 bases between. CDR1 and CDR2 from the germline V gene are LNHNV and YYDKDF (reference sequence). Here the CDR3 reads CATSRDIGRGVSPLHF. DNA of the CDR3: TGTGCCACCAGCAGAGATATAGGGCGTGGAGTCTCACCCCTCCACTTT.

The table lists this clonotype with a few counts. The chain uses TRBV28 and TRBJ2-6, with D uncertain. V was pared by 6 bases and J by 0 bases, with 6 bases between. There are 14 residues in the CDR3. From germline, CDR1 is MDHEN and CDR2 SYDVKM. DNA of the CDR3: TGTGCCAGCAGAGATTACTCTGGGGCCAACGTCCTGACTTTC. It encodes CASRDYSGANVLTF. Using reference TRBV28 and TRBJ2-6 for the parts outside the CDR3, the full variable domain is DVKVTQSSRYLVKRTGEKVFLECVQDMDHENMFWYRQDPGLGLRLIYFSYDVKMKEKGDIPEGYSVSREKKERFSLILESASTNQTSMYLCASRDYSGANVLTFGAGSRLTVL.

As concerns this clonotype: In this CDR3 the conserved last residue, phenylalanine or tryptophan, is missing, so a read error is likely. This chain links TRBV12-3 or TRBV12-4 with TRBJ1-6; D unclear. Deletions cut 8 bases from V and 7 bases from J, with 12 bases between. CDR3 length equals 13 residues. The CDR3 spells CASARTANSPLHS. Here the CDR3 DNA reads TGTGCCAGCGCACGGACGGCGAATTCACCCCTCCACTCT.

V and J are TRBV12-3 or TRBV12-4 and TRBJ1-2, with a possible D match to TRBD1 (5 bases). This CDR3 has 13 residues. V lost 3 bases and J lost 8, with 13 bases in between. CDR3 sequence (DNA): TGTGCCAGCAGTTTCGGGGACGGGCTGGGCTACACCTTC. Its protein product is CASSFGDGLGYTF.

This clonotype came up a few times. V usage is TRBV7-2 and J usage is TRBJ2-1, with TRBD2 matching over 12 bases. CDR3 length equals 16 residues. Germline CDR1 SGHTA, CDR2 FQGNSA. J gave up 6 bases and V 1 base, and 4 bases lay outside the gene matches. The CDR3 DNA follows: TGTGCCAGCAGCTTAGTACTAGCGGGGGGTCGCAATGAGCAGTTCTTC. This translates into CASSLVLAGGRNEQFF.

Notes on this clonotype: One base away lies a much larger clone, so this may be a sequencing read error. The CDR3 spells CASRPRVHTESFF. The CDR3 nucleotides are TGTGCCAGCAGACCCAGGGTTCACACTGAATCTTTCTTT. The chain joins TRBV7-2 to TRBJ1-1, with a weak D call TRBD1 (5 bases). The CDR3 runs to 13 residues. CDR1 and CDR2 (germline): SGHTA, FQGNSA.

This clonotype was detected only a few times. The J gene is TRBJ2-5, the V gene TRBV5-4; 9 nucleotides line up with TRBD2. V gave up 1 base and J gave up 0 bases; unmatched junction bases: 7. The CDR3 length is 17 residues. Germline assignment: CDR1 SGHNT and CDR2 YYREEE (reference sequence). CDR3 in DNA: TGTGCCAGCAGCTTGAGGTCTAGCGGGGATAACCAAGAGACCCAGTACTTC. As protein: CASSLRSSGDNQETQYF.

This rearrangement joins TRBV20-1 to TRBJ1-1; TRBD1 agrees at 7 bases. The germline V gene has CDR1 DFQATT and CDR2 SNEGSKA (reference sequence). Trimming took 0 bases from V and 3 from J; bases not matched to a gene: 7. This CDR3 comprises 15 residues. Here the CDR3 DNA reads TGCAGTGCTAGAGACTACCGACAGGGCCACACTGAAGCTTTCTTT. This sequence encodes CSARDYRQGHTEAFF.

This chain uses TRBV24-1 with TRBJ2-5; the match to TRBD2 covers 8 bases. Germline CDR1 and CDR2: KGHDR and SFDVKD. The ends lost 0 bases at V and 0 bases at J; junction bases unmatched: 5. CDR3 length: 17 residues. The CDR3 here is CATSDLQTSGDQETQYF. For the CDR3, the DNA is TGTGCCACCAGTGATTTGCAAACTAGCGGAGACCAAGAGACCCAGTACTTC.

The chain couples TRBV6-1 to TRBJ2-5; weak D call: TRBD2 (5 bases). V shed 2 bases and J shed 5 bases, with 15 bases lying between them. This CDR3 contains 15 residues. The germline gives CDR1 MNHNS, CDR2 SASEGT. The CDR3 region is CASSETGSKGETQYF. CDR3 nucleotides: TGTGCCAGCAGTGAAACGGGGTCGAAAGGGGAGACCCAGTACTTC.